This entry is about one T cell receptor beta chain. The antigen is not known. This specimen comes from a study of cytomegalovirus exposure and HLA in healthy donors. Researchers ran the PCR with 60 Vbeta and 13 Jbeta primers. Using immunoSEQ multiplex PCR, the repertoire was profiled, and TCRdb retains in-frame clones only, with some absent. The sample contains about 170,000 clones, 75% to 80% of which appear only once. Points from the study as a whole: Available immune exposure information was restricted to CMV serostatus only. Data from an earlier analysis indicated that most TCR beta V segments were productive either about 90% or about 30% of the time. Reported results showed that the classifier diagnosed cytomegalovirus status with high specificity and sensitivity.

The clonotype was recovered from a woman aged 45-65 years in good health and CMV-seropositive. The sample taken for sequencing was PBMCs.

CDR3 sequence reads: CASSQEVTGGNEQFF. As DNA, the CDR3 is TGTGCCAGCAGCCAAGAAGTGACAGGGGGGAATGAGCAGTTCTTC. The chain carries TRBV4-2 and TRBJ2-1; the match to TRBD1 covers 9 bases. The CDR3 length is 15 residues. Germline V gives CDR1 LGHNA, CDR2 YNFKEQ. With V trimmed by 0 bases and J by 7 bases, 4 bases remained unmatched.